The 14 T cell receptor beta chains below all came from one sample that was sequenced in a study of T cells in Graves' hyperthyroidism and ophthalmopathy. TCR beta CDR3 region amplification was performed from RNA transcripts. A first-round RT-PCR of the TCR CDR3 used the HTBI primer set. MiXCR, run by TCRdb on the multiplex PCR reads, gives a single entry per CDR3 protein. Counted here are 450,000 to 650,000 distinct CDR3 sequences, approximately 17% occurring once; the ten biggest clones make up around 17%. Input material: blood. The receptors come from a woman under 30 with Graves' ophthalmopathy.

Ten or more counts support this clonotype. The J gene is TRBJ2-1, the V gene TRBV29-1; 11 positions agree with TRBD2. V shed 7 bases, J shed 5 bases, and the junction held 7 bases outside the gene matches. Germline V gene lookup returns CDR1 SQVTM and CDR2 ANQGSEA. The CDR3 extends over 14 amino acids. CDR3 in DNA: TGCAGCGCTAGATTAGCGGGAGGGCACAATGAGCAGTTCTTC. Encoded protein: CSARLAGGHNEQFF.

This clonotype appeared many times. This chain uses TRBV11-2 with TRBJ2-2, with no clear D. Deletions cut 5 bases from V and 7 bases from J, with 11 bases between. CDR1 and CDR2 from the germline V gene are SGHAT and FQNNGV. The CDR3 extends over 13 amino acids. CDR3 DNA: TGTGCCAGCAGCCCCATCCGAGACGGGGAGCTGTTTTTT. Translated, it gives CASSPIRDGELFF.

Ten or more counts support this clonotype. The rearrangement joins TRBV28 to TRBJ2-7; 9 bases line up with TRBD1. Germline V CDR1 and CDR2: MDHEN, SYDVKM. V trimming: 7 bases; J trimming: 4 bases; junction bases outside the gene matches: 11. The CDR3 contains 15 residues. The CDR3 is CASTIPGQGQYEQYF. As DNA, the CDR3 is TGTGCCAGCACCATCCCGGGACAGGGTCAGTACGAGCAGTACTTC.

This clonotype was picked up many times. The chain is built from TRBV7-6 and TRBJ2-1; D is perhaps TRBD1 (6 bases). The V end was cut by 5 bases, the J end by 0 bases, with 17 bases between. This CDR3 region has 17 residues. The V gene's germline CDR1 is SGHVS and CDR2 FNYEAQ. This CDR3 is CASSPPPQGSSYNEQFF. The CDR3 coding sequence is TGTGCCAGCAGCCCCCCCCCTCAGGGGAGCTCCTACAATGAGCAGTTCTTC. Full variable domain (missing parts from reference TRBV7-6 and TRBJ2-1): GAGVSQSPRYKVTKRGQDVALRCDPISGHVSLYWYRQALGQGPEFLTYFNYEAQQDKSGLPNDRFSAERPEGSISTLTIQRTEQRDSAMYRCASSPPPQGSSYNEQFFGPGTRLTVL.

This clonotype appeared many times. The chain carries TRBV27 and TRBJ2-3, with D unclear. CDR3 length: 16 amino acids. CDR1 is MNHEY and CDR2 is SMNVEV in the germline V gene (reference sequence). V lost 3 bases, J lost 2 bases, and 15 bases lay in between. This CDR3 is CASSFLTGGSTDTQYF. CDR3 nucleotide sequence: TGTGCCAGCAGTTTCCTAACGGGCGGATCCACAGATACGCAGTATTTT.

This clonotype was detected ten times or more. The genes are TRBV4-3 and TRBJ2-3; a weak D match, TRBD1 (5 bases). The V gene's germline CDR1 is LGHNA and CDR2 YSLEER. The ends were cut back, 1 base at V and 3 bases at J, with 11 bases in the middle. This CDR3 has 15 residues. The CDR3 DNA sequence: TGCGCCAGCAGCCAAGTGGGGCAGGGAACAGATACGCAGTATTTT. Translation: CASSQVGQGTDTQYF.

This clonotype appeared many times. The genes are TRBV7-9 and TRBJ1-2, with D hard to call. Between the trimmed V and J ends, which lost 1 base and 0 bases, there was a span of 9 bases. Germline V gives CDR1 SEHNR, CDR2 FQNEAQ (reference sequence). The CDR3 spans 15 residues. The CDR3 nucleotides read TGTGCCAGCAGCTTAGGGTACGGGGCTAACTATGGCTACACCTTC. This encodes CASSLGYGANYGYTF.

This clonotype has only a few counts. The CDR3 coding sequence is TGTGCCAGTAGTATCGCAAGTCAGCCCCAGCATTTT. The encoded protein is CASSIASQPQHF. The chain couples TRBV19 to TRBJ1-5; D call uncertain. V was cut by 3 bases and J by 6 bases, with 6 bases left in between. The CDR3 is made up of 12 amino acids. The germline V gene has CDR1 LNHDA and CDR2 SQIVND (reference sequence).

The gene calls are TRBV29-1 and TRBJ2-5; 9 bases match TRBD2. The CDR3 covers 17 residues. CDR1 is SQVTM, CDR2 ANQGSEA, per germline. The J segment lost 0 bases and the V segment lost 4 bases, leaving 12 bases of the junction unmatched. The CDR3 spells CSVGQTSGVGYQETQYF. CDR3 DNA: TGCAGCGTTGGGCAGACTAGCGGAGTGGGGTACCAAGAGACCCAGTACTTC.

This clonotype was recorded a few times. V usage is TRBV29-1 and J usage is TRBJ1-2; the D gene is possibly TRBD1 (6 bases). V lost 3 bases and J lost 6, with 14 bases in between. The CDR3 is made up of 13 amino acids. The germline V gene has CDR1 SQVTM and CDR2 ANQGSEA. This CDR3 is CSVDLQGADGYTF. For the CDR3, the DNA is TGCAGCGTTGACCTACAGGGCGCCGATGGCTACACCTTC.

There are many counts of this clonotype. The rearrangement joins TRBV5-1 to TRBJ1-1; possibly TRBD1 for D (5 bases). V gave up 0 bases and J gave up 5 bases, with 11 bases separating them. Germline V gene lookup returns CDR1 SGHRS and CDR2 YFSETQ. The CDR3 is 14 residues long. In nucleotides, the CDR3 is TGCGCCAGCAGCTTGGAGGGGCATGGAACTGAAGCTTTCTTT. Translation gives CASSLEGHGTEAFF.

Concerning this clonotype: One end of the junction varies from germline; a read error may be responsible. CDR3 protein: CSSSMWDTYQPQHF. The CDR3 nucleotides read TGTTCCAGTAGTATGTGGGACACTTATCAGCCCCAGCATTTT. The J gene is TRBJ1-5, the V gene TRBV19, with a weak D call TRBD1 (6 bases). The CDR3 totals 14 residues. Germline CDR1 reads LNHDA; CDR2 reads SQIVND (reference sequence).

The rearrangement joins TRBV7-2 to TRBJ1-3; D unresolved. Germline loops: CDR1 SGHTA, CDR2 FQGNSA. Trimming removed 6 bases from V and 4 bases from J, with 13 bases in between. The CDR3 has 14 residues. In nucleotides, the CDR3 is TGTGCCAGCAGTACACGACAAACCGGAAACACCATATATTTT. Amino acids: CASSTRQTGNTIYF. Full variable domain (remainder filled in from reference TRBV7-2 and TRBJ1-3): GAGVSQSPSNKVTEKGKDVELRCDPISGHTALYWYRQSLGQGLEFLIYFQGNSAPDKSGLPSDRFSAERTGGSVSTLTIQRTQQEDSAVYLCASSTRQTGNTIYFGEGSWLTVV.

The sample holds many counts of this clonotype. V and J are TRBV12-3 or TRBV12-4 and TRBJ1-3, with D perhaps matching TRBD1 (6 bases). V was clipped by 6 bases and J by 2 bases, with 11 bases between them. The CDR3 spans 14 residues. This chain's CDR3 is CASRRTAPGNTIYF. CDR3 nucleotide sequence: TGTGCCAGCAGGCGGACAGCGCCTGGAAACACCATATATTTT.